These T cell receptor beta chains were read from a single sample in a study of vaccination effects on CD4 cells after COVID-19. For these receptors, no antigen is known. Assay used: immunoSEQ multiplex PCR; TCRdb lists only in-frame clones, some missing. The sample lists roughly 15,000 clones; 55% to 75% were seen once. The sequencing here drew on CD4+ T cells from PBMCs cultured with SARS-CoV-2 spike peptides, taken after COVID-19 vaccination. These TCRs come from a human donor who received a COVID-19 vaccine. Each CDR3 is given with its conserved first and last residue. The D gene is left open where the match is weak. Clone size is stated in some rows and not others, as once, few, many or a class when expanded.

>TRBJ2-1|NA|15|TRBV6-1|NA
TGTGCCAGCAGTGAAGCTTGGGGACATATCGTGGAGCAGTTCTTC
CASSEAWGHIVEQFF
>TRBJ2-1|NA|15|TRBV11-2|NA
TGTGCCAGCAGCATTAGCCAGGACGCCTACAATGAGCAGTTCTTC
CASSISQDAYNEQFF
>TRBJ1-3|NA|16|TRBV7-6|NA
TGTGCCAGCAGCCCTAGCTCGACCAACTTTGGAAACACCATATATTTT
CASSPSSTNFGNTIYF
>TRBJ2-5|NA|15|TRBV6-5|NA
TGTGCCAGCAGCCCCCTGAGTTGGTATGGGGAGACCCAGTACTTC
CASSPLSWYGETQYF
>TRBJ1-1|NA|14|TRBV27|NA
TGTGCCAGCAGTTTATGGGACGGCCGCGAGGGAGCTTTCTTT
CASSLWDGREGAFF
>TRBJ2-1|TRBD2|17|TRBV3-1/TRBV3-2|once
TGTGCCAGCAGCCAAGTAGGTAGCGGGAGGGCTTACAATGAGCAGTTCTTC
CASSQVGSGRAYNEQFF
>TRBJ1-1|NA|14|TRBV10-2|NA
TGCGCCAGCAGGGACGTGAACATGAACACTGAAGCTTTCTTT
CASRDVNMNTEAFF
>TRBJ2-1|TRBD2|16|TRBV5-4|NA
TGTGCCAGCAGCCCCGGACTAGCGGGAGGGTCAAATGAGCAGTTCTTC
CASSPGLAGGSNEQFF
>TRBJ2-6|NA|17|TRBV25-1|NA
TGTGCCAGCAGTGCCCCCGGACGGAGCTCTGGGGCCAACGTCCTGACTTTC
CASSAPGRSSGANVLTF
>TRBJ2-7|TRBD2|15|TRBV28|NA
TGTGCCAGCAGTCCGCCCAGCGGGAGCGTTTACGAGCAGTACTTC
CASSPPSGSVYEQYF
>TRBJ1-6|TRBD1|16|TRBV10-3|NA
TGTGCCATCAGCACCGACCCGGGACAGGGGAATTCACCCCTCCACTTT
CAISTDPGQGNSPLHF
>TRBJ2-3|TRBD2|17|TRBV4-2|NA
TGTGCCAGCAGCCAAGATGGGATAGCGGGTGCCACAGATACGCAGTATTTT
CASSQDGIAGATDTQYF
>TRBJ1-5|NA|13|TRBV30|NA
TGTGCCTGGAGTGGGGGGGCGCATCAGCCCCAGCATTTT
CAWSGGAHQPQHF
>TRBJ2-3|TRBD1|15|TRBV30|NA
TGTGCCTGGAGTGGGACAGGGGGCTTCACAGATACGCAGTATTTT
CAWSGTGGFTDTQYF
>TRBJ2-5|NA|15|TRBV5-4|NA
TGTGCCAGCAGCTTGGATCCGGGGGGCGAGGAGACCCAGTACTTC
CASSLDPGGEETQYF
>TRBJ2-5|NA|14|TRBV7-2|NA
TGTGCCAGCAGCCCCGGGCCGGTCCAAGAGACCCAGTACTTC
CASSPGPVQETQYF
>TRBJ2-3|NA|15|TRBV28|NA
TGTGCCAGCAACGGGCAGCCAGGGAGCACAGATACGCAGTATTTT
CASNGQPGSTDTQYF
>TRBJ2-3|NA|12|TRBV29-1|NA
TGCAGCGTTTTGGACGGGACAGATACGCAGTATTTT
CSVLDGTDTQYF
>TRBJ2-6|TRBD2|15|TRBV30|NA
TGTGCCTGGAGTGTGGGAGGGCCTGGGGCCAACGTCCTGACTTTC
CAWSVGGPGANVLTF
>TRBJ2-1|TRBD2|17|TRBV7-2|few
TGTGCCAGCAGCTTGCGGCGGACTAGCGGACTTTACAATGAGCAGTTCTTC
CASSLRRTSGLYNEQFF
>TRBJ2-3|NA|16|TRBV9|NA
TGTGCCAGCAGCGTAGGGGTGGGAAGAAGCACAGATACGCAGTATTTT
CASSVGVGRSTDTQYF
>TRBJ1-5|NA|15|TRBV19|NA
TGTGCCAGTAGTATAGAGCAGGGGTTCAATCAGCCCCAGCATTTT
CASSIEQGFNQPQHF
>TRBJ2-5|TRBD2|14|TRBV7-7|NA
TGTGCTAGCACCCCGGGGCGGGGGCAAGAGACCCAGTACTTC
CASTPGRGQETQYF
>TRBJ1-1|NA|17|TRBV5-1|NA
TGCGCCAGCAGCTTGGGAGCATGGGGGGGCATGAACACTGAAGCTTTCTTT
CASSLGAWGGMNTEAFF
>TRBJ2-1|NA|14|TRBV5-5|NA
TGTGCCAGCAGCTTGCTGGGGGGTGCATATGAGCAGTTCTTC
CASSLLGGAYEQFF
>TRBJ2-7|TRBD2|13|TRBV11-3|NA
TGTGCCAGCAGCACCTATAGCGGGAGCGCACAGTACTTC
CASSTYSGSAQYF
>TRBJ1-1|NA|15|TRBV18|NA
TGTGCCAGCTCACCACCCGACGGGCAGAACACTGAAGCTTTCTTT
CASSPPDGQNTEAFF